The next 25 T cell receptor beta chains were all read from a single sample in a study of radiotherapy plus CTLA-4 blockade in lung cancer. This table comes from immunoSEQ multiplex PCR, and its TCRdb copy is limited to in-frame clones, with some not included. This table holds 40,000 to 50,000 clones, about three quarters found once. The specimen was peripheral blood, collected from a patient treated with radiotherapy plus ipilimumab. These receptors all come from a human donor with non-small cell lung cancer who had a complete response to radiotherapy plus ipilimumab.

The chain has TRBV5-1 and TRBJ1-5; TRBD1 matches 8 bases. Germline CDR1 reads SGHRS; CDR2 reads YFSETQ. The CDR3 has 15 residues. The V segment lost 0 bases and the J segment 5 bases; nucleotides outside the gene matches: 4. The CDR3 nucleotides are TGCGCCAGCAGCTTGGGTGGGACAGGAGATCAGCCCCAGCATTTT. Amino acid sequence: CASSLGGTGDQPQHF.

The J gene is TRBJ2-7, the V gene TRBV6-5; 8 bases are a match to TRBD1. The CDR3 has 14 amino acids. The V gene end was trimmed by 0 bases and the J gene end by 5 bases; junction bases not matched to a gene: 3. CDR1 is MNHEY, CDR2 SVGAGI, per germline. The CDR3 sequence is CASSYSPGGHEQYF. The CDR3 DNA is TGTGCCAGCAGTTACTCGCCAGGGGGCCACGAGCAGTACTTC.

This clone showed up just once. CDR3 region: CASSVRQGPTDTQYF. The CDR3 nucleotides are TGTGCCAGCAGTGTACGACAGGGACCCACAGATACGCAGTATTTT. The rearrangement joins TRBV6-1 to TRBJ2-3; 7 bases line up with TRBD1. From germline, CDR1 is MNHNS and CDR2 SASEGT. With V trimmed by 4 bases and J by 2 bases, 6 bases remained unmatched. The CDR3 is 15 amino acids.

The chain is built from TRBV6-1 and TRBJ2-2, with 9 nucleotides matching TRBD1. Germline values: CDR1 MNHNS, CDR2 SASEGT. V dropped 5 bases and J dropped 5; count of bases not matched to a gene: 6. This CDR3 spans 15 amino acids. The DNA for the CDR3 is TGTGCCAGCAGTCATATAGGGACAGGGACCGGGGAGCTGTTTTTT. Protein: CASSHIGTGTGELFF.

This rearrangement joins TRBV9 to TRBJ2-5, with 8 bases fitting TRBD2. Matching the DNA end better, TRBJ2-7 makes the J call doubtful. Germline lookup yields CDR1 SGDLS and CDR2 YYNGEE. This CDR3 is built from 14 residues. CDR3 protein: CASSVSGVSYEQYF. In DNA form, the CDR3 reads TGTGCCAGCAGCGTTAGCGGGGTCTCCTACGAGCAGTACTTC.

The J gene is TRBJ2-7, the V gene TRBV28, with D maybe TRBD1 (6 bases). Germline CDR1 is MDHEN and CDR2 is SYDVKM. Trimming shortened V by 1 base and J by 6 bases, and 10 bases separated the two germline ends. The CDR3 is made up of 13 amino acids. CDR3 loop: CASSLSGRGEQYF. CDR3 sequence (DNA): TGTGCCAGCAGTTTATCCGGCAGGGGCGAGCAGTACTTC.

This clone was observed once. J is TRBJ2-1 and V is TRBV30, with 7 bases matching TRBD2. Germline V gene data show CDR1 as GTSNPN and CDR2 as SVGIG (reference sequence). The CDR3 loop spans 13 amino acids. The trim removed 2 bases at V and 14 bases at J, leaving 12 bases unmatched. The CDR3 reads CAWSFEVAGEEFF. The CDR3 nucleotides read TGTGCCTGGAGTTTTGAGGTGGCGGGAGAGGAGTTCTTC. The full variable domain, with the rest looked up from reference TRBV30 and TRBJ2-1, is SQTIHQWPATLVQPVGSPLSLECTVEGTSNPNLYWYRQAAGRGLQLLFYSVGIGQISSEVPQNLSASRPQDRQFILSSKKLLLSDSGFYLCAWSFEVAGEEFFGPGTRLTVL.

This chain joins TRBV27 and TRBJ1-3; 8 bases line up with TRBD1. J lost 0 bases, V lost 8 bases, and 6 bases had no gene match. The CDR3 runs to 15 residues. Germline V gives CDR1 MNHEY, CDR2 SMNVEV (reference sequence). CDR3 amino acids: CASGAGGISGNTIYF. The CDR3 DNA sequence: TGTGCCAGCGGAGCAGGGGGCATCTCTGGAAACACCATATATTTT.

The J gene is TRBJ1-4, the V gene TRBV19; D unresolved. The CDR3 length is 15 residues. Germline loops: CDR1 LNHDA, CDR2 SQIVND (reference sequence). V was clipped by 1 base and J by 4 bases, with 10 bases between them. The CDR3: CASSIGSGFNEKLFF. The CDR3 DNA sequence: TGTGCCAGTAGTATAGGATCGGGTTTTAATGAAAAACTGTTTTTT.

J is TRBJ1-2 and V is TRBV6-6; 8 bases are shared with TRBD1. Germline CDR1 MNHNY, CDR2 SVGAGI (reference sequence). This CDR3 spans 15 amino acids. Germline trimming cut 5 bases from V and 4 bases from J; bases unmatched to any gene: 9. CDR3 sequence reads: CASSTPDRGFYGYTF. Here the CDR3 DNA reads TGTGCCAGCAGTACGCCTGACAGGGGCTTCTATGGCTACACCTTC.

By its share, this clone is medium-sized. The chain couples TRBV7-9 to TRBJ2-3, with 15 bases that match TRBD2. The CDR3 is 18 amino acids. J lost 0 bases, V lost 5 bases, and 6 bases had no gene match. Germline V lookup: CDR1 SEHNR, CDR2 FQNEAQ (reference sequence). CDR3 bases: TGTGCCAGCAGCGAACCGGGACTAGCGGGGGGCAGCACAGATACGCAGTATTTT. It encodes CASSEPGLAGGSTDTQYF.

The chain links TRBV4-1 to TRBJ2-5, with 8 bases fitting TRBD1. This CDR3 has 17 residues. Per the germline V gene, CDR1 is MGHRA and CDR2 is YSYEKL. The ends lost 2 bases at V and 5 bases at J; junction bases unmatched: 13. The DNA of the CDR3 is TGCGCCAGCAGCCAACAACTCAGGGGGCGCGTAGAGGAGACCCAGTACTTC. This encodes CASSQQLRGRVEETQYF.

The chain links TRBV5-1 to TRBJ1-5, with D possibly TRBD1 on 5 matching bases. CDR1 is SGHRS, CDR2 YFSETQ, per germline. The CDR3 length is 15 residues. Trimming took off 0 bases at V and 3 bases at J, with 10 bases between the two ends. CDR3 amino acids: CASSLDRSTNQPQHF. CDR3 nucleotides: TGCGCCAGCAGCTTGGACAGGTCAACCAATCAGCCCCAGCATTTT.

This rearrangement joins TRBV27 to TRBJ2-7, with 9 bases fitting TRBD2. Germline CDR1 and CDR2: MNHEY and SMNVEV (reference sequence). V was clipped by 5 bases and J by 3 bases; unmatched bases: 8. The CDR3 length is 15 residues. CDR3 sequence (DNA): TGTGCCAGCAGTAGTCTAGCGGGATGGGACTACGAGCAGTACTTC. Its protein is CASSSLAGWDYEQYF.

This clone has a single count. V is TRBV27 and J is TRBJ2-7, with a possible D match to TRBD2 (6 bases). Germline V gives CDR1 MNHEY, CDR2 SMNVEV (reference sequence). CDR3 length: 15 amino acids. V was pared by 5 bases and J by 3 bases, with 17 bases between. The CDR3: CASSPPPGLYYEQYF. In DNA, the CDR3 is TGTGCCAGCAGTCCTCCCCCGGGACTCTACTACGAGCAGTACTTC.

This rearrangement joins TRBV7-2 to TRBJ2-7; 10 bases are shared with TRBD2. With V trimmed by 3 bases and J by 4 bases, 3 bases remained unmatched. The CDR3 runs 14 residues. Looked up from germline, CDR1 is SGHTA and CDR2 is FQGNSA. The CDR3 spells CASSLGLATYEQYF. Here the CDR3 DNA reads TGTGCCAGCAGCTTGGGACTAGCGACATACGAGCAGTACTTC.

This chain joins TRBV28 and TRBJ2-7; maybe TRBD2 (6 bases). Germline loops: CDR1 MDHEN, CDR2 SYDVKM. V was clipped by 10 bases and J by 0 bases, with 19 bases between them. The CDR3 totals 15 residues. The CDR3 DNA follows: TGTGCCACTTATACCCCCGGGAGCTACTCCTACGAGCAGTACTTC. Protein sequence: CATYTPGSYSYEQYF.

This clone came up a few times. The J gene is TRBJ2-1, the V gene TRBV2; 9 positions agree with TRBD2. Trimming took 3 bases from V and 7 from J; bases not matched to a gene: 4. Germline values: CDR1 SNHLY, CDR2 FYNNEI. The CDR3 has 14 amino acids. CDR3 nucleotide sequence: TGTGCCAGCAGTGAGTTGGGACTAGCTAATGAGCAGTTCTTC. Amino acids: CASSELGLANEQFF. The full variable domain, in which reference TRBV2 and TRBJ2-1 provide the parts outside the CDR3, is EPEVTQTPSHQVTQMGQEVILRCVPISNHLYFYWYRQILGQKVEFLVSFYNNEISEKSEIFDDQFSVERPDGSNFTLKIRSTKLEDSAMYFCASSELGLANEQFFGPGTRLTVL.

The chain employs TRBV20-1 and TRBJ1-2; no reliable D call. The CDR3 has 11 amino acids. V lost 6 bases and J 8 bases, leaving 13 bases between the germline ends. CDR1 and CDR2 from the germline V gene are DFQATT and SNEGSKA (reference sequence). The DNA for the CDR3 is TGCAGTGCCGGAGGGAAAGGGGGCTACACCTTC. It codes for CSAGGKGGYTF.

The chain links TRBV30 to TRBJ2-5; the match to TRBD2 covers 8 bases. Germline CDR1 is GTSNPN and CDR2 is SVGIG (reference sequence). Unmatched junction bases numbered 12, after V lost 4 bases and J lost 5 bases. The CDR3 contains 15 residues. DNA of the CDR3: TGTGCCTGGACTCGCCGGGGGGGTTTCGCGGAGACCCAGTACTTC. This codes for CAWTRRGGFAETQYF.

In this sample, this clone turned up once. The chain employs TRBV19 and TRBJ1-6; 9 nucleotides align to TRBD1. The ends lost 9 bases at V and 2 bases at J; junction bases unmatched: 8. The V gene's germline CDR1 is LNHDA and CDR2 SQIVND (reference sequence). This CDR3 has 16 residues. The CDR3 loop reads CASRTGGSTYNSPLHF. The CDR3 DNA follows: TGTGCCAGCCGAACAGGGGGCAGTACCTATAATTCACCCCTCCACTTT.

The genes are TRBV5-1 and TRBJ2-1, with 7 bases matching TRBD2. Germline CDR1 SGHRS, CDR2 YFSETQ. This CDR3 has 16 residues. V trimming: 3 bases; J trimming: 4 bases; junction bases outside the gene matches: 10. The CDR3 DNA reads TGCGCCAGCAGCTCCCAGGGTAGCGGGTCGTACAATGAGCAGTTCTTC. Protein product: CASSSQGSGSYNEQFF. The full variable domain, its missing parts supplied by reference TRBV5-1 and TRBJ2-1, is KAGVTQTPRYLIKTRGQQVTLSCSPISGHRSVSWYQQTPGQGLQFLFEYFSETQRNKGNFPGRFSGRQFSNSRSEMNVSTLELGDSALYLCASSSQGSGSYNEQFFGPGTRLTVL.

CDR3: CASTQGAGNTIYF. The CDR3 nucleotides are TGCGCCAGCACACAGGGAGCTGGAAACACCATATATTTT. The chain has TRBV10-1 and TRBJ1-3; possibly TRBD1 for D (6 bases). CDR3 length: 13 amino acids. The V gene lost 7 bases and the J gene lost 2 bases, with 9 bases spanning the gap. Germline values: CDR1 WNHNN, CDR2 SYGVQD (reference sequence).

This clone was counted a single time. This chain links TRBV6-5 with TRBJ2-7, with 8 positions matching TRBD1. CDR3 size: 15 residues. CDR1 is MNHEY, CDR2 SVGAGI, per germline. V shed 0 bases, J shed 1 base, and the junction held 2 bases outside the gene matches. Here the CDR3 reads CASSYSTGESYEQYF. In nucleotides, the CDR3 is TGTGCCAGCAGTTACTCGACAGGGGAGTCCTACGAGCAGTACTTC.

The CDR3 sequence is CASSTWTVQETQYF. CDR3 sequence (DNA): TGTGCCAGCAGCACTTGGACAGTCCAAGAGACCCAGTACTTC. The V call is TRBV7-9, the J call TRBJ2-5; a weak D match, TRBD1 (6 bases). Germline V gene data show CDR1 as SEHNR and CDR2 as FQNEAQ (reference sequence). There are 14 residues in the CDR3. Trimming shortened V by 5 bases and J by 1 base, and 11 bases separated the two germline ends.